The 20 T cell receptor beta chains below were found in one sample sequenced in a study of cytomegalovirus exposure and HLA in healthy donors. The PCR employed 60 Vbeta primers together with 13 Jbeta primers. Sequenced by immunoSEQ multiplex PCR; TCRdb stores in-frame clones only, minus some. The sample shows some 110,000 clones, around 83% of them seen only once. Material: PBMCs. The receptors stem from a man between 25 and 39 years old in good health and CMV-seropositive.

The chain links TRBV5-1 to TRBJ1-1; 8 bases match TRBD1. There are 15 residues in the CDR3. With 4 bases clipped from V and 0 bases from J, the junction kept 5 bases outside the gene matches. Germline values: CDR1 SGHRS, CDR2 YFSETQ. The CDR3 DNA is TGCGCCAGCAGCGACCGGACAGGGATGAACACTGAAGCTTTCTTT. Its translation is CASSDRTGMNTEAFF. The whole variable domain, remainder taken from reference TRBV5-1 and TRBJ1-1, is KAGVTQTPRYLIKTRGQQVTLSCSPISGHRSVSWYQQTPGQGLQFLFEYFSETQRNKGNFPGRFSGRQFSNSRSEMNVSTLELGDSALYLCASSDRTGMNTEAFFGQGTRLTVV.

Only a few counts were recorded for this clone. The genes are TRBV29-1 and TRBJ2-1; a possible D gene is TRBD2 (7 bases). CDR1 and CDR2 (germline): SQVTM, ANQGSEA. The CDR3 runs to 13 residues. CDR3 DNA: TGCGGGAGTTCGGGGGGCGGCTACAATGAGCAGTTCTTC. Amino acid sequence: CGSSGGGYNEQFF.

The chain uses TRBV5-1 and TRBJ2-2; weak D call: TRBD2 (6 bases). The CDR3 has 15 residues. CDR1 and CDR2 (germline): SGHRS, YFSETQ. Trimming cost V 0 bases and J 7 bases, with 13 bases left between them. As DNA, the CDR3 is TGCGCCAGCAGCTTGGCCATCGGGGAGGACGGGGAGCTGTTTTTT. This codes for CASSLAIGEDGELFF.

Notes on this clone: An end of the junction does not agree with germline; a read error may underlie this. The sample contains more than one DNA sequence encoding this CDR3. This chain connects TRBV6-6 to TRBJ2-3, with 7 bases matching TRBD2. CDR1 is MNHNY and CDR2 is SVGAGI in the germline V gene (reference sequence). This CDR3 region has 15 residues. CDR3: CASSYPLREDDTQYF. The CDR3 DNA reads TGCGCCAGCAGTTACCCCCTTCGGGAGGATGATACGCAGTATTTT.

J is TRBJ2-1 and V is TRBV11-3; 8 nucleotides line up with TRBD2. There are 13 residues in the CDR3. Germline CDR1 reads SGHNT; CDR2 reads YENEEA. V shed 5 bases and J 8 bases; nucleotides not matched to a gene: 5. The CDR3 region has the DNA TGTGCCAGCAGCGCCCTAGCGGGCCATGAGCAGTTCTTC. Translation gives CASSALAGHEQFF.

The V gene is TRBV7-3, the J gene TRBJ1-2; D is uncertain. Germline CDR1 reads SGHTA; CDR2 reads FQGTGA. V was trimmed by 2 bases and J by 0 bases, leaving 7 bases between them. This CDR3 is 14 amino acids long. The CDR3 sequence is CASSLQATNYGYTF. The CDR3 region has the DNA TGTGCCAGCAGCTTACAAGCAACTAACTATGGCTACACCTTC.

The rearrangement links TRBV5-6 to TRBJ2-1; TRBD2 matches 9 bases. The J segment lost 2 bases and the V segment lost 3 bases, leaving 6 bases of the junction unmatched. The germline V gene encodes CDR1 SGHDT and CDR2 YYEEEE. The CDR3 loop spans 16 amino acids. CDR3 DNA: TGTGCCAGCAGCTCAGCGACTAGCGGAGCCTACAATGAGCAGTTCTTC. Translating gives CASSSATSGAYNEQFF.

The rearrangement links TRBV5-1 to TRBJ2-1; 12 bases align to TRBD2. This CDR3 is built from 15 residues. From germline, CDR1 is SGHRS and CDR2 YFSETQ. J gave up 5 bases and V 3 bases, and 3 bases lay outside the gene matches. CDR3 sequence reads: CASSSGLAGNNEQFF. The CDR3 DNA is TGCGCCAGCAGCTCAGGACTAGCGGGGAACAATGAGCAGTTCTTC.

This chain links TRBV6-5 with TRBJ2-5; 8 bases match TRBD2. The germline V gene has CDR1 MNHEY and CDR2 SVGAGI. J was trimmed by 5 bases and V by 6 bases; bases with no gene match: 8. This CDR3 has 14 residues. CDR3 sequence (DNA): TGTGCCAGCAGCTTCCTTCGGGGGGGGGAGACCCAGTACTTC. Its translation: CASSFLRGGETQYF.

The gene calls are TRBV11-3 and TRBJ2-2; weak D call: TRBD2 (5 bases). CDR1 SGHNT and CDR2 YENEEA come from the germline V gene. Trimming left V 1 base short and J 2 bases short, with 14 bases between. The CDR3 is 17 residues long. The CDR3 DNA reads TGTGCCAGCAGCTTAGGGGTGGGAGAGACAAACACCGGGGAGCTGTTTTTT. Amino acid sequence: CASSLGVGETNTGELFF.

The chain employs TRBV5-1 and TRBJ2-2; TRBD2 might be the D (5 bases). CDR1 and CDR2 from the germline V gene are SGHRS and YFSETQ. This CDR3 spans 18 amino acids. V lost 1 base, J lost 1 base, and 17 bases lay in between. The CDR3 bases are TGCGCCAGCAGCTTGTTGGCCCATTTCGAGGGGAACACCGGGGAGCTGTTTTTT. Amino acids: CASSLLAHFEGNTGELFF.

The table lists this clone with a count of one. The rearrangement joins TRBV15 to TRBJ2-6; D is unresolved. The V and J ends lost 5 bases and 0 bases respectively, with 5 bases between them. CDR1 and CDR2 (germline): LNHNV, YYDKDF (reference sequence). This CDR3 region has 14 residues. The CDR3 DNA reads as TGTGCCACCAGCCGGAGCTCTGGGGCCAACGTCCTGACTTTC. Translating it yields CATSRSSGANVLTF. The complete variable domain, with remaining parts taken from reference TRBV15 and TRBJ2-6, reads DAMVIQNPRYQVTQFGKPVTLSCSQTLNHNVMYWYQQKSSQAPKLLFHYYDKDFNNEADTPDNFQSRRPNTSFCFLDIRSPGLGDTAMYLCATSRSSGANVLTFGAGSRLTVL.

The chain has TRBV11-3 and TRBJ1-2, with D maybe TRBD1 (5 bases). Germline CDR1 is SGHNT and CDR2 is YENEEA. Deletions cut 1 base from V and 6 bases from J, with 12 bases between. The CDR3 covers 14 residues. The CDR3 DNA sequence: TGTGCCAGCAGCTTAGGTCGGGGAGGGGATGGCTACACCTTC. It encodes CASSLGRGGDGYTF.

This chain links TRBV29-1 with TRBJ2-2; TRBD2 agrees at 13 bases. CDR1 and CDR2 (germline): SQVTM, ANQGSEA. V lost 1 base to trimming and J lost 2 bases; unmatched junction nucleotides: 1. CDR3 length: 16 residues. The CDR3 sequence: CSVEGLAGGNTGELFF. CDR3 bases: TGCAGCGTTGAAGGACTAGCGGGGGGTAACACCGGGGAGCTGTTTTTT.

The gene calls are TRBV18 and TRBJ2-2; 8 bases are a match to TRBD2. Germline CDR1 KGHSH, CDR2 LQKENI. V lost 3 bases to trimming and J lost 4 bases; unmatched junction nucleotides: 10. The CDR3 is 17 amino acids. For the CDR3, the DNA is TGTGCCAGCTCACCGCTCTGGGGACTAGACGCCACCGGGGAGCTGTTTTTT. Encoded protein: CASSPLWGLDATGELFF. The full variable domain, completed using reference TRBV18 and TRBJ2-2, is NAGVMQNPRHLVRRRGQEARLRCSPMKGHSHVYWYRQLPEEGLKFMVYLQKENIIDESGMPKERFSAEFPKEGPSILRIQQVVRGDSAAYFCASSPLWGLDATGELFFGEGSRLTVL.

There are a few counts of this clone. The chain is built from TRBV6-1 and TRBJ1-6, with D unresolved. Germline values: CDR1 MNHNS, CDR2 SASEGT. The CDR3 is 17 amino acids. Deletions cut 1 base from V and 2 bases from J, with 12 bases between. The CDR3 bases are TGTGCCAGCAGTGAAGAAGTCCTAACCGCCTATAATTCACCCCTCCACTTT. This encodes CASSEEVLTAYNSPLHF.

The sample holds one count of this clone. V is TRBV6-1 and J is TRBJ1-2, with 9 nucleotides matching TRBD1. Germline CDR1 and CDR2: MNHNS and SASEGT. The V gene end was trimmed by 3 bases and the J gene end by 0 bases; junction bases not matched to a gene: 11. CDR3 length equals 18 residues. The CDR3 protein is CASSDIRDRATANYGYTF. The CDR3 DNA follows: TGTGCCAGCAGTGATATCCGGGACAGGGCTACAGCTAACTATGGCTACACCTTC.

The CDR3 DNA reads as TGTGCCAGCAGTAGGGACAGGGGGGACACTGAAGCTTTCTTT. Amino acid sequence: CASSRDRGDTEAFF. This chain connects TRBV2 to TRBJ1-1; TRBD1 agrees at 11 bases. The V and J ends lost 5 bases and 3 bases, in that order; junction bases with no gene match: 2. This CDR3 is built from 14 residues. Looked up from germline, CDR1 is SNHLY and CDR2 is FYNNEI.

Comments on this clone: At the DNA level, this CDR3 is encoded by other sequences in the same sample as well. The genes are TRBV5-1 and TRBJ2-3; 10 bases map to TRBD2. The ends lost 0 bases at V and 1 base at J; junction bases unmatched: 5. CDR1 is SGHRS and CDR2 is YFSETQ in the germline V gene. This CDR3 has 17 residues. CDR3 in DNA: TGCGCCAGCAGCTTGGTGGCAAGCGGGGGGGGCACAGATACGCAGTATTTT. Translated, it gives CASSLVASGGGTDTQYF.

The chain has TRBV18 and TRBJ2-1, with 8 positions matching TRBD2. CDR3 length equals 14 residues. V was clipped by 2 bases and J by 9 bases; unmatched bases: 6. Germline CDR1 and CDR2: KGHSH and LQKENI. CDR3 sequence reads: CASSPSAGDSEQFF. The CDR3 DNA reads TGTGCCAGCTCACCATCAGCGGGAGACTCTGAGCAGTTCTTC.